The clone carrying this T cell receptor beta chain was seen ten or more times. Antigen specificity is unknown. TCRdb fed the RACE reads into MiXCR, producing one record per CDR3 protein. The sample comprises just over 350,000 distinct CDR3 sequences, 6% to 7% of which are singletons, and about 5.6% rests with the top ten. Germline V CDR1 and CDR2: MDHEN, SYDVKM. The CDR3 is 16 amino acids. V lost 5 bases, J lost 7 bases, and 18 bases lay in between. This entry belongs to a study of human T cells and chemical hapten exposure. Study-wide context: On about 2 cm by about 2 cm of upper inner arm skin, sensitization was performed with 2% DPC. Enrolled patients were predominantly female and had alopecia areata, totalis or universalis.

Study results and limitations: Expanded TCRs showed more large CDR3 clusters than pre-sensitization or healthy control sets. The count of PT1 expanded TCRs correlated positively with patch test score.

Documented time point: patch test 2, 6 weeks after DPC sensitization. Treatment specified: therapeutic diphenylcyclopropenone sensitization with weekly scalp DPC. This TCR was sampled from a woman aged 18-29 years with alopecia areata. Some clones in this sample may be carry-over from other donors' samples. Specimen: whole blood, collected in connection with sensitization to the hapten diphenylcyclopropenone (DPC). The V and J genes are TRBV28 and TRBJ1-6, with TRBD1 as a possible D gene (6 bases). This CDR3 is CASSAGGHLDNSPLHF. CDR3 in DNA: TGTGCCAGCAGTGCGGGGGGACATTTGGACAATTCACCCCTCCACTTT.